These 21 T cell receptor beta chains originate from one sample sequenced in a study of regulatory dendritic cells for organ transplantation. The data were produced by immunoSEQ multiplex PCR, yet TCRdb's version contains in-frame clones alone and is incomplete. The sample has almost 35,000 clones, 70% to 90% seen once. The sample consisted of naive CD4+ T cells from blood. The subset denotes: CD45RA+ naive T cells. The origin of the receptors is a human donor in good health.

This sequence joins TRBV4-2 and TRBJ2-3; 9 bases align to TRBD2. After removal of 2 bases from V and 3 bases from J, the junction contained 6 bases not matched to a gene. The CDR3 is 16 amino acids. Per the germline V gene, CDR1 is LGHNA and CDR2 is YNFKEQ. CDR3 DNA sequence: TGTGCCAGCAGCCAAAGGGGCGGGAGGGGTACAGATACGCAGTATTTT. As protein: CASSQRGGRGTDTQYF.

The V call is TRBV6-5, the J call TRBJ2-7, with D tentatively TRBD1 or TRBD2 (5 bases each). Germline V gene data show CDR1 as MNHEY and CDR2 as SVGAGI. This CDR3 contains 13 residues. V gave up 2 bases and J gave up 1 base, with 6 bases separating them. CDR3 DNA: TGTGCCAGCAGTTACGGGGGTTCCTACGAGCAGTACTTC. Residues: CASSYGGSYEQYF.

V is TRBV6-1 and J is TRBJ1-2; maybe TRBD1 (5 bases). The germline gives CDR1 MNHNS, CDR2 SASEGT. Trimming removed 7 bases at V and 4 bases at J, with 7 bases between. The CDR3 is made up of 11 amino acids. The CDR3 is CASKGLYGYTF. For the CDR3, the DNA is TGTGCCAGCAAGGGACTCTATGGCTACACCTTC.

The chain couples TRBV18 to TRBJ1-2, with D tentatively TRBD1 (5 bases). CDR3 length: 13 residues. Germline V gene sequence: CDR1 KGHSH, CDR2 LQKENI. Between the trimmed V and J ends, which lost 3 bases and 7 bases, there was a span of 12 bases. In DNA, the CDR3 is TGTGCCAGCTCACCCGGGGCTCGTCGTGGCTACACCTTC. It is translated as CASSPGARRGYTF. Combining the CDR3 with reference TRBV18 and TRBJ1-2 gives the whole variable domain NAGVMQNPRHLVRRRGQEARLRCSPMKGHSHVYWYRQLPEEGLKFMVYLQKENIIDESGMPKERFSAEFPKEGPSILRIQQVVRGDSAAYFCASSPGARRGYTFGSGTRLTVV.

In DNA, the CDR3 is TGCGCCAGCAGCTTAAAGCCGGACAGCACTAGCACAGATACGCAGTATTTT. This gives the protein CASSLKPDSTSTDTQYF. This sequence joins TRBV5-1 and TRBJ2-3; a possible D gene is TRBD1 (6 bases). Trimming pared 2 bases from V and 0 bases from J, leaving 16 bases between. The CDR3 contains 17 residues. From germline, CDR1 is SGHRS and CDR2 YFSETQ.

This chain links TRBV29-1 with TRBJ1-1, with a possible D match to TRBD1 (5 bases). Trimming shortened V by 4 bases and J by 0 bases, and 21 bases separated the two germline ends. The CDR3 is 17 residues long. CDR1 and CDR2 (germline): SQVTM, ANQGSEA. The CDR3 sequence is CSVVGPAKGLVNTEAFF. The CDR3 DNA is TGCAGCGTTGTAGGGCCCGCGAAGGGGCTTGTGAACACTGAAGCTTTCTTT.

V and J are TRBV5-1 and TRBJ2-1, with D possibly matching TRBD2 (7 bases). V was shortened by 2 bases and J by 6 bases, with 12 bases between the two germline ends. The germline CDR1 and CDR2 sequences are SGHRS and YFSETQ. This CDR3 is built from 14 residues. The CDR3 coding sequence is TGCGCCAGCAGCTTTGGGGGAGGGGGCAATGAGCAGTTCTTC. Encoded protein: CASSFGGGGNEQFF.

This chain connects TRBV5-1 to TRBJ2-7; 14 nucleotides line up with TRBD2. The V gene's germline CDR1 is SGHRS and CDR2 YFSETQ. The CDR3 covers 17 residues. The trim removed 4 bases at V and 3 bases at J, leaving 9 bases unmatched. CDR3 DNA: TGCGCCAGCAGCATAGCCGGGACTAGCGGGAGTGGCTACGAGCAGTACTTC. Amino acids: CASSIAGTSGSGYEQYF.

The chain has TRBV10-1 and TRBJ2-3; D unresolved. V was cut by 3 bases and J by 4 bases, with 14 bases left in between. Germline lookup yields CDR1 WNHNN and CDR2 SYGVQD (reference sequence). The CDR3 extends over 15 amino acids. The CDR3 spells CASSDHTGYSDTQYF. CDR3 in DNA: TGCGCCAGCAGTGACCATACGGGCTATTCAGATACGCAGTATTTT.

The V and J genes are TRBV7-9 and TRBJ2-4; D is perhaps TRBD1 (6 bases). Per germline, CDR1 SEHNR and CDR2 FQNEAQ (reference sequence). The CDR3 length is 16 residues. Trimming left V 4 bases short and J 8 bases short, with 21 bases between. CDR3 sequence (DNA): TGTGCCAGCAGCTCGGGACAAACGAGGAAAAGGGACATTCAGTACTTC. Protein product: CASSSGQTRKRDIQYF.

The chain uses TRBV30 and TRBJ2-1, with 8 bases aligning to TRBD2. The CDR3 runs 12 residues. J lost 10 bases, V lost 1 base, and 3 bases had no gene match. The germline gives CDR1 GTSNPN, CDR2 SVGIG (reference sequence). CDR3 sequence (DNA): TGTGCCTGGAGTGGACTAGCGCTGGAGCAGTTCTTC. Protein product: CAWSGLALEQFF.

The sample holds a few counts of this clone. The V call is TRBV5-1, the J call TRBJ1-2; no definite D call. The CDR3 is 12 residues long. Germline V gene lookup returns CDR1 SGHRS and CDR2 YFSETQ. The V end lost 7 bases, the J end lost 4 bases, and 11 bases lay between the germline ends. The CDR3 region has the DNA TGCGCCAGCGGGATCGACACCTATGGCTACACCTTC. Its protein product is CASGIDTYGYTF.

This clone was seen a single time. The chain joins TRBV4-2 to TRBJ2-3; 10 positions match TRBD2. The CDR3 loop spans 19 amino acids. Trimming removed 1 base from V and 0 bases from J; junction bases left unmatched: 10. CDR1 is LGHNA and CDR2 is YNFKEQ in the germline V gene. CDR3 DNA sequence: TGTGCCAGCAGCCAAGGGCCGGGACTAGCGACCGCTAGCACAGATACGCAGTATTTT. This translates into CASSQGPGLATASTDTQYF.

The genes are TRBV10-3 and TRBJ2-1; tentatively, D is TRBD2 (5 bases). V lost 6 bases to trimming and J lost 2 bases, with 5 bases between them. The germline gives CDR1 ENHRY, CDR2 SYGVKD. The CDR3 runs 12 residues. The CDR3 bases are TGTGCCATCAGCGGGACCTACAATGAGCAGTTCTTC. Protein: CAISGTYNEQFF.

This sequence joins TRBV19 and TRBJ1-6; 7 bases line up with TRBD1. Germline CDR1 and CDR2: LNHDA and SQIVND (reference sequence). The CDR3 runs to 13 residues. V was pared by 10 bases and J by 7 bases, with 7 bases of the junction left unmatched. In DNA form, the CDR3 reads TGTGCCACCAGGGGGGGGAAAAATTCACCCCTCCACTTT. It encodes CATRGGKNSPLHF.

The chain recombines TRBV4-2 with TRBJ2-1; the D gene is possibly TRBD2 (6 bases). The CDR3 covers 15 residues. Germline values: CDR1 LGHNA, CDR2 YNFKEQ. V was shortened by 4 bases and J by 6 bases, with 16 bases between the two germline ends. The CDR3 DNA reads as TGTGCCAGCAGCCTTTCGGGACTGCGAGGCAATGAGCAGTTCTTC. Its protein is CASSLSGLRGNEQFF.

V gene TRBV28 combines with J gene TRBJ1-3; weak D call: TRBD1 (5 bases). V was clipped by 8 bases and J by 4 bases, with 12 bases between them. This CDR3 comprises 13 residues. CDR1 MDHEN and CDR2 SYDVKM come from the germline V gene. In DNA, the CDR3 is TGTGCCAGCGCCTCCACAGGCGGAAACACCATATATTTT. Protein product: CASASTGGNTIYF.

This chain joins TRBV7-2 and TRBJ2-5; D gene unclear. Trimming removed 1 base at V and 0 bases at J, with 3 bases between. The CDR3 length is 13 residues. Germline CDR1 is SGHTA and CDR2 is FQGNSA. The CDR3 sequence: CASSLGDQETQYF. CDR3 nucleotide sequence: TGTGCCAGCAGCTTAGGGGACCAAGAGACCCAGTACTTC.

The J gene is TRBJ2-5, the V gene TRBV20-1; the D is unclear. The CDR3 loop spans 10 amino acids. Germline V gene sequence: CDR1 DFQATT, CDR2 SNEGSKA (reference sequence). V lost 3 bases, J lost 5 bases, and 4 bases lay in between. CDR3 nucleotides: TGCAGTGCTAGTCTGGAGACCCAGTACTTC. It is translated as CSASLETQYF.

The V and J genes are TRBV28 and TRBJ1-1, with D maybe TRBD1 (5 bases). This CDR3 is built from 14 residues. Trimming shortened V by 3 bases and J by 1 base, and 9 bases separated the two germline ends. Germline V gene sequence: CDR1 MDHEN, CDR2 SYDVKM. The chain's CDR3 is CASSFLDRNTEAFF. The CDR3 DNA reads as TGTGCCAGCAGTTTTCTTGACAGGAACACTGAAGCTTTCTTT.

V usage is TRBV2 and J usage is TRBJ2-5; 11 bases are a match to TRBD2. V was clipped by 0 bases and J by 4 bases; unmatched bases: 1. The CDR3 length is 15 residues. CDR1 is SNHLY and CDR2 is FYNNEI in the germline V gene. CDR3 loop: CASSEAGLAGETQYF. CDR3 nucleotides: TGTGCCAGCAGTGAAGCCGGACTAGCGGGAGAGACCCAGTACTTC.